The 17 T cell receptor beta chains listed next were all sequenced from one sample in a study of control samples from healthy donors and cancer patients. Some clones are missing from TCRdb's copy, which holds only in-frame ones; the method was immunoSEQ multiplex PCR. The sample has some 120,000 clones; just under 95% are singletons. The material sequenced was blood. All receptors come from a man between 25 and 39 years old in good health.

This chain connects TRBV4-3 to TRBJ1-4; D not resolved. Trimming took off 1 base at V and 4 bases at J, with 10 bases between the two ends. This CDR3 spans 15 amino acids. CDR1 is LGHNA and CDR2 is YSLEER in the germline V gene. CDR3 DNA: TGCGCCAGCAGCCAAGCCGGACCATATAATGAAAAACTGTTTTTT. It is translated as CASSQAGPYNEKLFF.

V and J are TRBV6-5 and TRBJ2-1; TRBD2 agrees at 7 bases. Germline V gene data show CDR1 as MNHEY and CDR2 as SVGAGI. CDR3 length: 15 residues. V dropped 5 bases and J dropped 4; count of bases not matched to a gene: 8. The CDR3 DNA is TGTGCCAGCAGTACCGGGGGGTCGGGGTACAATGAGCAGTTCTTC. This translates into CASSTGGSGYNEQFF.

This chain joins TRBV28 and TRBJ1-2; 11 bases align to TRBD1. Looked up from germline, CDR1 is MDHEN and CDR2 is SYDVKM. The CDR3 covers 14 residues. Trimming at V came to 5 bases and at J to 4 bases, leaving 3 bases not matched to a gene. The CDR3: CASSPGQGVYGYTF. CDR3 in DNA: TGTGCCAGCAGTCCGGGACAGGGGGTCTATGGCTACACCTTC.

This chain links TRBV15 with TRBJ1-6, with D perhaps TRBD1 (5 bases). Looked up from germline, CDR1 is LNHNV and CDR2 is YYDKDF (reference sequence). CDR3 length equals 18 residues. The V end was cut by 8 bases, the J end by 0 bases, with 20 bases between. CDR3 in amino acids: CATSPLRDLSSYNSPLHF. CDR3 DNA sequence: TGTGCCACCTCCCCCCTCAGGGACCTGAGCTCCTATAATTCACCCCTCCACTTT.

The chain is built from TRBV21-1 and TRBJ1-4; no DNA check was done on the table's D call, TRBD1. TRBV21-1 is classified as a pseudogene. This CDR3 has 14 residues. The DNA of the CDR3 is TGTGCCAGCGGATACAGGGGAGCGGAGGAAAAACTGTTTTTT. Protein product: CASGYRGAEEKLFF.

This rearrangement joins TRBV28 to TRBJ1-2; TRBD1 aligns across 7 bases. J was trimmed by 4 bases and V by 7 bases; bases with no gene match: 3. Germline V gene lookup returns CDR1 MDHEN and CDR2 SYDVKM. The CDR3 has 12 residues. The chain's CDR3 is CASKGTVYGYTF. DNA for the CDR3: TGTGCCAGCAAGGGGACAGTCTATGGCTACACCTTC.

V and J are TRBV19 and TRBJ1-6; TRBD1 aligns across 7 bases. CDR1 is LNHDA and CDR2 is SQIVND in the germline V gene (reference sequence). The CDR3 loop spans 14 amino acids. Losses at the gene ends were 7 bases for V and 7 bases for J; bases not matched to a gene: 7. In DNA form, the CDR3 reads TGTGCCAGTAAAGACAGGGTGTTAAATTCACCCCTCCACTTT. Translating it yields CASKDRVLNSPLHF.

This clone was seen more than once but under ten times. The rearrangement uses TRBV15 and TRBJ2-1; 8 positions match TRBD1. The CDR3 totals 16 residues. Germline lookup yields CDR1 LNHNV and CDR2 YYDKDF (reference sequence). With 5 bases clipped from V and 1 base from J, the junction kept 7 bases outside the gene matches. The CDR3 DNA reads TGTGCCACCAGCTGGCAAGGGACAGGTTCCTACAATGAGCAGTTCTTC. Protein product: CATSWQGTGSYNEQFF.

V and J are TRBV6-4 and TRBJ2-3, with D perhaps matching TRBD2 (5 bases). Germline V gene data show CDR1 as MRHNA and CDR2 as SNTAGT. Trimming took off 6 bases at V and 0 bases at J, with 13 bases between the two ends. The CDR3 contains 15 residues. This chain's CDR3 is CASRPEGLSTDTQYF. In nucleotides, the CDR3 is TGTGCCAGCAGGCCAGAGGGATTGAGCACAGATACGCAGTATTTT.

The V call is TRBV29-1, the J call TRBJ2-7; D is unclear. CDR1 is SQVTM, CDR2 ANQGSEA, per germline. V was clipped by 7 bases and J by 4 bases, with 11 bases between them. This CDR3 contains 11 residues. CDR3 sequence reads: CSAATYYEQYF. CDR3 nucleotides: TGCAGCGCCGCCACGTATTACGAGCAGTACTTC.

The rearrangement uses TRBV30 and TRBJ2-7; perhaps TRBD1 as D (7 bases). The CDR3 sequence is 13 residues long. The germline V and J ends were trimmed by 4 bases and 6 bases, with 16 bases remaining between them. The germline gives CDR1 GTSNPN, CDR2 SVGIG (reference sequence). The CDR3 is CAWNRAGGLEQYF. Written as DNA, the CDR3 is TGTGCCTGGAACAGGGCAGGGGGACTCGAGCAGTACTTC.

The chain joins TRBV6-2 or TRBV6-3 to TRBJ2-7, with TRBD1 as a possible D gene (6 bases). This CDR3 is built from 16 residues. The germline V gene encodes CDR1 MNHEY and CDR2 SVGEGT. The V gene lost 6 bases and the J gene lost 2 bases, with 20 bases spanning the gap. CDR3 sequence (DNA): TGTGCCAGCAGCTGGGCCAGGGGCTTCCGTACCTACGAGCAGTACTTC. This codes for CASSWARGFRTYEQYF.

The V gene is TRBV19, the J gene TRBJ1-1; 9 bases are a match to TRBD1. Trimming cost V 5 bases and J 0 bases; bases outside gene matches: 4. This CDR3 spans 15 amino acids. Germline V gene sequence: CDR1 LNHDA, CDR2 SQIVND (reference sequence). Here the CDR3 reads CASSSQGAVNTEAFF. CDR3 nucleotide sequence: TGTGCCAGTAGTTCACAGGGGGCGGTGAACACTGAAGCTTTCTTT.

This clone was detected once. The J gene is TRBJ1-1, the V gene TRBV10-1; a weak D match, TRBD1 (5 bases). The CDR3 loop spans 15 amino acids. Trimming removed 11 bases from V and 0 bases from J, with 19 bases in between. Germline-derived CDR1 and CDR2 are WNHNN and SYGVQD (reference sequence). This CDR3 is CAGDPPRLMNTEAFF. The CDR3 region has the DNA TGCGCCGGGGACCCTCCGCGGCTAATGAACACTGAAGCTTTCTTT.

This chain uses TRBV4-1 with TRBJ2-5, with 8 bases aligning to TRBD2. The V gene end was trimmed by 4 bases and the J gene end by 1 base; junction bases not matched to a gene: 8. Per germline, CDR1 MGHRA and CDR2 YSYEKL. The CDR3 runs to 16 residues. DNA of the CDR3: TGCGCCAGCAGCCCTTACTGGCGGGGGGCCCAAGAGACCCAGTACTTC. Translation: CASSPYWRGAQETQYF.

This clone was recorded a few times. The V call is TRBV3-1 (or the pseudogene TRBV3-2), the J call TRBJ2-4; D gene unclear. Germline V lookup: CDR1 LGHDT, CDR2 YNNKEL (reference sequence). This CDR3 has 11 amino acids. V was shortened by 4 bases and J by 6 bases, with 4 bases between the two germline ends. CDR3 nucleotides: TGTGCCAGCAGCCTAGCAAACATTCAGTACTTC. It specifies CASSLANIQYF.

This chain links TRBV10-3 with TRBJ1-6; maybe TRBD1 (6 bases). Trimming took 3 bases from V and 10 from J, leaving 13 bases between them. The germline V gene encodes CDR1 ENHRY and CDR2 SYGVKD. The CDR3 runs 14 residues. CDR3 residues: CAISDLQGTSPLHF. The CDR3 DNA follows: TGTGCCATCAGTGACCTACAGGGTACCTCACCCCTCCACTTT.